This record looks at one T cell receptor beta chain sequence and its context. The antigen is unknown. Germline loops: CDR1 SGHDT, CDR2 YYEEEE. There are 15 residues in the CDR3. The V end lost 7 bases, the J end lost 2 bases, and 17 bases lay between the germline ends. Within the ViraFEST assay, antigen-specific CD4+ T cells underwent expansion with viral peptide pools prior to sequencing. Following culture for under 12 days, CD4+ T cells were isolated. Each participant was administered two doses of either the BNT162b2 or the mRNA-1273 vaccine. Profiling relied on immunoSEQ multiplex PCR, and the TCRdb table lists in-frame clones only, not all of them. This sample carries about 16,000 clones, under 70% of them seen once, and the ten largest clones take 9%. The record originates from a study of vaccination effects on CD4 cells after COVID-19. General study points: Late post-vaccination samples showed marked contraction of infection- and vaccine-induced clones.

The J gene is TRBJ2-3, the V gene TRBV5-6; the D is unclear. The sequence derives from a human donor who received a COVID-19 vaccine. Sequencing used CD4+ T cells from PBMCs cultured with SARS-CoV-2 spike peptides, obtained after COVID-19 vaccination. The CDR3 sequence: CASYSFISSTDTQYF. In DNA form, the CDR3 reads TGTGCCAGCTACAGCTTCATCTCTTCCACAGATACGCAGTATTTT. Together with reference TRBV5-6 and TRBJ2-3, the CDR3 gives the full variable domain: DAGVTQSPTHLIKTRGQQVTLRCSPKSGHDTVSWYQQALGQGPQFIFQYYEEEERQRGNFPDRFSGHQFPNYSSELNVNALLLGDSALYLCASYSFISSTDTQYFGPGTRLTVL.